Following are 17 T cell receptor beta chains from one sample sequenced in a study of Tregs in tolerant kidney transplant recipients. Here immunoSEQ multiplex PCR was the method, and the copy in TCRdb shows in-frame clones only, minus some. This table lists approximately 5,800 clones. Recipients received nonmyeloablative bone marrow transplants from related graft donors, with transient mixed chimerism. This specimen was CD8+ T cells from blood (PBMCs), taken 12 months after the transplant. The source of these receptors is a human patient who received a combined kidney and bone marrow transplant. Certain T cells may be donor cells from the graft.

A word on this clone: Read sequence stops 3 residues before the CDR3 end, and the germline J gene provides the missing end. The chain combines TRBV9 with TRBJ1-2, with D possibly matching TRBD1 (5 bases). Germline values: CDR1 SGDLS, CDR2 YYNGEE. The CDR3 spans 11 residues. The CDR3 reads CASSVRGSYTF. The part of the CDR3 DNA that was read is TGTGCCAGCAGCGTACGGGGGAGC.

A remark on this clone: The CDR3 end is not reached by the read, which stops 3 residues before it; the germline J gene fills it in. The chain employs TRBV29-1 and TRBJ2-3; possible D gene TRBD1, 6 bases. The germline V and J ends were trimmed by 0 bases and 2 bases, with 15 bases remaining between them. This CDR3 is 16 amino acids long. Germline CDR1 SQVTM, CDR2 ANQGSEA. CDR3 loop: CSVEDPTGRYTDTQYF. The part of the CDR3 DNA that was read is TGCAGCGTTGAAGATCCGACAGGACGATACACAGATACG.

Details on this clone: An end of the junction differs from the germline gene, which may be a read error. With the read ending 3 residues before the CDR3 end, the germline J gene is used to fill in that end. The chain joins TRBV3-1 (or the pseudogene TRBV3-2) to TRBJ1-2, with D perhaps matching TRBD1 (6 bases). There are 15 residues in the CDR3. Germline V gene lookup returns CDR1 LGHDT and CDR2 YNNKEL (reference sequence). The CDR3 reads CANSQLTGKGYGYTF. CDR3 DNA (partial): TGTGCCAACAGCCAACTCACAGGGAAGGGATATGGC.

As for this clone: The missing CDR3 end, 3 residues past where the read stops, is filled in from the germline J gene. The chain recombines TRBV30 with TRBJ2-7; 10 positions match TRBD1. The CDR3 covers 15 residues. Losses at the gene ends were 2 bases for V and 3 bases for J; bases not matched to a gene: 7. The germline V gene has CDR1 GTSNPN and CDR2 SVGIG (reference sequence). Incomplete CDR3 DNA: TGTGCCTGGAGTCAGACGGGACAGGGGTTCTACGAG. Amino acids: CAWSQTGQGFYE. The CDR3 in its entirety is CAWSQTGQGFYEQYF. The full variable domain, in which reference TRBV30 and TRBJ2-7 provide the parts outside the CDR3, is SQTIHQWPATLVQPVGSPLSLECTVEGTSNPNLYWYRQAAGRGLQLLFYSVGIGQISSEVPQNLSASRPQDRQFILSSKKLLLSDSGFYLCAWSQTGQGFYEQYFGPGTRLTVT.

Remarks on this clone: The read gets to within 3 residues of the CDR3 end, and the germline J gene fills in the rest. The rearrangement uses TRBV2 and TRBJ1-1; 10 bases map to TRBD1. CDR1 is SNHLY and CDR2 is FYNNEI in the germline V gene. The CDR3 totals 15 residues. V shed 6 bases and J 7 bases; nucleotides not matched to a gene: 11. Incomplete CDR3 DNA: TGTGCCAGCAGCTCCCTCGCGACAGGGGGCATTGAA. It specifies CASSSLATGGIE. The whole CDR3 protein reads CASSSLATGGIEAFF.

Frequency places this clone as medium-sized. The read falls 3 residues short of the CDR3 end, and the missing part is taken from the germline J gene. V usage is TRBV29-1 and J usage is TRBJ2-3; weak D call: TRBD2 (6 bases). V shed 2 bases and J shed 4 bases, with 13 bases lying between them. In germline, CDR1 is SQVTM, CDR2 ANQGSEA. CDR3 length equals 14 residues. CDR3 bases read: TGCAGCGTTGAAACTACTAGGGAGGCAGATACG. This gives the protein CSVETTREADT. The whole CDR3 region reads CSVETTREADTQYF.

In the case of this clone: The read ends 3 residues before the CDR3 terminus; that terminus is restored from the germline J gene. V gene TRBV19 combines with J gene TRBJ1-5; no clear D. The V end lost 2 bases, the J end lost 4 bases, and 12 bases lay between the germline ends. The germline V gene has CDR1 LNHDA and CDR2 SQIVND (reference sequence). CDR3 length equals 15 residues. CDR3 DNA, as far as it was read: TGTGCCAGTAGTATATTTCATGGCAGTAATCAGCCC. Translation gives CASSIFHGSNQP. Given in full, the CDR3 is CASSIFHGSNQPQHF.

Note on this clone: The CDR3 end is not reached by the read, which stops 3 residues before it; the germline J gene fills it in. The genes are TRBV19 and TRBJ2-3; no clear D gene. The CDR3 contains 12 residues. CDR1 and CDR2 from the germline V gene are LNHDA and SQIVND (reference sequence). V lost 0 bases to trimming and J lost 5 bases, with 3 bases between them. The CDR3 loop is CASSIDQDTQYF. The covered CDR3 bases are TGTGCCAGTAGTATAGATCAAGATACG.

With respect to this clone: The read terminates 3 residues ahead of where the CDR3 ends, so the germline J gene completes it. The chain is built from TRBV7-3 and TRBJ1-1; tentative D call: TRBD1 (5 bases). Looked up from germline, CDR1 is SGHTA and CDR2 is FQGTGA. The CDR3 is 18 amino acids. Trimming removed 5 bases at V and 0 bases at J, with 22 bases between. The sequenced CDR3 bases are TGTGCCAGCAGCCTACTCAGGGCCGTGGGGGGACTGAACACTGAA. Its protein product is CASSLLRAVGGLNTE. The whole CDR3 region reads CASSLLRAVGGLNTEAFF.

The sequenced part of the CDR3 DNA is TGTGCCAGCAGCCAAAAACTCGTGAATGAG. Translated: CASSQKLVNE. The whole CDR3 region reads CASSQKLVNEQFF. The chain uses TRBV14 and TRBJ2-1; D gene uncertain. The CDR3 goes on 3 residues after the read ends, and that part is filled in from the germline J gene. The germline CDR1 and CDR2 sequences are SGHDN and FVKESK. There are 13 residues in the CDR3. V lost 2 bases to trimming and J lost 7 bases, with 9 bases between them.

Comments on this clone: The CDR3 goes on 3 residues after the read ends, and that part is filled in from the germline J gene. The chain uses TRBV4-1 and TRBJ2-6, with no clear D. The CDR3 runs to 16 residues. Per the germline V gene, CDR1 is MGHRA and CDR2 is YSYEKL. V was pared by 1 base and J by 0 bases, with 7 bases between. The CDR3 here is CASSQVPLSGANVLTF. The sequenced CDR3 bases are TGCGCCAGCAGCCAAGTCCCACTCTCTGGGGCCAACGTC.

Comments on this clone: Sequencing ends 3 residues short of the CDR3 end; the germline J gene provides the rest. The chain employs TRBV30 and TRBJ2-5; tentative D call: TRBD2 (7 bases). V was trimmed by 1 base and J by 5 bases, leaving 11 bases between them. The CDR3 spans 13 residues. CDR1 and CDR2 from the germline V gene are GTSNPN and SVGIG (reference sequence). CDR3 amino acids: CAWSGGGGETQYF. CDR3 DNA, as far as it was read: TGTGCCTGGAGTGGCGGCGGGGGCGAGACC.

According to its frequency, this clone is medium-sized. The CDR3 spells CAWSLASQGDYGYTF. The sequenced part of the CDR3 DNA is TGTGCCTGGAGTTTAGCCTCACAGGGAGACTATGGC. The chain has TRBV30 and TRBJ1-2; perhaps TRBD1 as D (6 bases). Sequencing ends 3 residues short of the CDR3 end; the germline J gene provides the rest. V lost 2 bases to trimming and J lost 3 bases, with 16 bases between them. Germline V CDR1 and CDR2: GTSNPN, SVGIG (reference sequence). CDR3 length: 15 amino acids.

Points on this clone: Read data end 3 residues before the CDR3 end; the end is taken from the germline J gene. At the DNA level, this CDR3 is encoded by other sequences in the same sample as well. The chain recombines TRBV7-6 with TRBJ2-7; a possible D gene is TRBD2 (6 bases). V gave up 5 bases and J gave up 3 bases, with 14 bases separating them. CDR1 and CDR2 (germline): SGHVS, FNYEAQ. This CDR3 has 14 amino acids. The covered CDR3 bases are TGTGCCAGCAGCCCCCGGGGGACGCGCTACGAG. Translated, it gives CASSPRGTRYE. The complete CDR3 sequence is CASSPRGTRYEQYF.

The CDR3 reads CASSYAGTGDTQYF. CDR3 DNA (partial): TGTGCCAGCAGCTATGCGGGTACAGGGGATACG. The chain carries TRBV7-9 and TRBJ2-3; TRBD1 might be the D (6 bases). Read data end 3 residues before the CDR3 end; the end is taken from the germline J gene. This CDR3 spans 14 amino acids. Looked up from germline, CDR1 is SEHNR and CDR2 is FQNEAQ (reference sequence). V shed 4 bases and J shed 6 bases, with 14 bases lying between them.

For this clone: The sequence runs out 3 residues before the end of the CDR3; the remainder is reconstructed from the germline J gene. The chain is built from TRBV19 and TRBJ2-1; D is perhaps TRBD1 or TRBD2 (5 bases each). Germline V CDR1 and CDR2: LNHDA, SQIVND (reference sequence). The CDR3 has 14 amino acids. Trimming left V 3 bases short and J 6 bases short, with 12 bases between. CDR3 sequence reads: CASSMRGSGNEQFF. CDR3 DNA (partial): TGTGCCAGTAGTATGAGGGGATCGGGCAATGAG.

Judged by frequency, this clone is medium-sized. The covered CDR3 bases are TGCGCCAGCAGCCGAAGCGGGAGTCACACAGATACG. It is translated as CASSRSGSHTDT. The whole CDR3 sequence is CASSRSGSHTDTQYF. The chain uses TRBV4-1 and TRBJ2-3, with 8 positions matching TRBD2. The read ends 3 residues shy of where the CDR3 ends; the end is completed using the germline J gene. This CDR3 is built from 15 residues. Losses at the gene ends were 4 bases for V and 2 bases for J; bases not matched to a gene: 5. Germline-derived CDR1 and CDR2 are MGHRA and YSYEKL.